There are many counts of the clone carrying this TCR beta chain. CDR1 is SQVTM and CDR2 is ANQGSEA in the germline V gene. V was pared by 6 bases and J by 3 bases, with 23 bases of the junction left unmatched. This CDR3 region has 18 residues. These data belong to a study of blood T cells in healthy people across ages. Alongside a J-beta primer mix, a sample-barcoded 5' primer served in a second PCR lasting about 7 to 11 cycles. TCRdb processed the 5' RACE reads anew with MiXCR; each CDR3 protein has one entry. The table has some 940,000 distinct CDR3 sequences, approximately 32% seen once. The same data also contributed to another study, on T cells of mothers and their children.

Specimen: blood. This receptor was obtained from a woman in her forties in good health. The V and J genes are TRBV29-1 and TRBJ2-7, with TRBD1 matching 7 bases. Here the CDR3 reads CSVANELGTAGLNYEQYF. In nucleotides, the CDR3 is TGCAGCGTCGCCAATGAACTGGGGACAGCCGGACTTAACTACGAGCAGTACTTC.